Listed below are T cell receptor beta chains from one sample, sequenced in a study of cytomegalovirus exposure and HLA in healthy donors. Assay used: immunoSEQ multiplex PCR; TCRdb lists only in-frame clones, some missing. Of over 250,000 clones detected, more than 55% appear once; the ten largest clones hold roughly 2.4%. Sequencing was performed on PBMCs. The receptors were gathered from a female donor in good health and CMV-seronegative. Each CDR3 is given with its conserved first and last residue. The D gene is left open where the match is weak. Size tells how often a clone was seen (once, few, many) or the class of an expanded clone, and some rows leave it out.

v_gene	d_gene	j_gene	abundance	CDR3nt	CDR3aa
TRBV11-2	-	TRBJ1-1	few	TGTGCCAGCAGCTTAGAGAGGGGGATGACTGAAGCTTTCTTT	CASSLERGMTEAFF
TRBV28	TRBD1	TRBJ1-2	-	TGTGCCAGCAGTTACTCTCGGACAGGGGTTAACTATGGCTACACCTTC	CASSYSRTGVNYGYTF
TRBV5-1	TRBD2	TRBJ2-7	-	TGCGCCAGCAGCCTAGCGGGAGGCATAAAGGCTGCTAGCGAGCAGTACTTC	CASSLAGGIKAASEQYF
TRBV18	TRBD1	TRBJ1-1	few	TGTGCCAGCTCACCTTTCGTCGGGACAGGTCCGATGAACACTGAAGCTTTCTTT	CASSPFVGTGPMNTEAFF
TRBV10-3	TRBD2	TRBJ2-2	-	TGTGCCATCAGTGACGGGGGGTCGAACACCGGGGAGCTGTTTTTT	CAISDGGSNTGELFF
TRBV28	-	TRBJ1-4	-	TGTGCCAGCAGTTTGAAGGAGAAACTGTTTTTT	CASSLKEKLFF
TRBV28	TRBD1	TRBJ1-2	-	TGTGCCAGCAGTCGACAGGGAATCTATGGCTACACCTTC	CASSRQGIYGYTF
TRBV7-9	TRBD2	TRBJ2-1	-	TGTGCCAGCAGCTTCGGGACTAGCGGAACCTCCTACAATGAGCAGTTCTTC	CASSFGTSGTSYNEQFF
TRBV13	-	TRBJ1-3	-	TGTGCCAGCAGCTTAGGTGGAGATGGAAACACCATATATTTT	CASSLGGDGNTIYF
TRBV25-1	TRBD1	TRBJ2-7	-	TGTGCCACGCGCCGGGACAGCACCTACGAGCAGTACTTC	CATRRDSTYEQYF
TRBV5-1	-	TRBJ2-5	-	TGCGCCAGCAGCTTGGGGGGCCCCTCGTACCAAGAGACCCAGTACTTC	CASSLGGPSYQETQYF
TRBV7-9	-	TRBJ1-1	-	TGTTCCAGCATCAGGATGAACACTGAAGCTTTCTTT	CSSIRMNTEAFF
TRBV19	-	TRBJ1-1	-	TGTGCCAGTAGTATGGGACTAGAGGACACTGAAGCTTTCTTT	CASSMGLEDTEAFF
TRBV5-1	-	TRBJ1-3	-	TGCGCCAGCAGCTTGGATCCGGTTGGAAACACCATATATTTT	CASSLDPVGNTIYF
TRBV7-3	TRBD2	TRBJ2-3	-	TGTGCCAGCAGCTTACTAGCGGGAATAGGGCCAGATACGCAGTATTTT	CASSLLAGIGPDTQYF
TRBV27	-	TRBJ2-1	-	TGTGCCAGCAGTTTAGGACAGTCCACCTACAATGAGCAGTTCTTC	CASSLGQSTYNEQFF
TRBV9	-	TRBJ2-7	few	TGTGCCAGCAGCGAGGGGGGGCCCTCCTACGAGCAGTACTTC	CASSEGGPSYEQYF
TRBV5-1	-	TRBJ2-7	-	TGCGCCAGCAGCTTGGGGCTAACGGGGGAGCAGTACTTC	CASSLGLTGEQYF
TRBV19	-	TRBJ1-1	-	TGTGCCAGTAGTACAGTTTTGAACACTGAAGCTTTCTTT	CASSTVLNTEAFF
TRBV25-1	TRBD2	TRBJ2-7	once	TGTGCCAGCAGGATGGGGGGGGAAGCCCACTACGAGCAGTACTTC	CASRMGGEAHYEQYF
TRBV5-6	-	TRBJ2-3	-	TGTGCCAGCAGCTTGGCCATGAGCACAGATACGCAGTATTTT	CASSLAMSTDTQYF
TRBV7-3	TRBD2	TRBJ2-1	few	TGTGCCAGCAGCTCCCGGGGCACTAGCGGCCCCTACAATGAGCAGTTCTTC	CASSSRGTSGPYNEQFF
TRBV5-1	TRBD1	TRBJ2-1	-	TGCGCCAGCAGCCCGGGACAGTACTACAATGAGCAGTTCTTC	CASSPGQYYNEQFF
TRBV28	-	TRBJ2-1	-	TGTGCCAGCAGTCAAACAGGGTTTTGGGAGCAGTTCTTC	CASSQTGFWEQFF
TRBV30	TRBD1	TRBJ1-5	-	TGTGCCTGGAGTCGGGGACAGGGGGCGGGTAATCAGCCCCAGCATTTT	CAWSRGQGAGNQPQHF
TRBV5-6	-	TRBJ1-2	-	TGTGCCAGCAGCTTGGGGGAGTGGTCGGATGGCTACACCTTC	CASSLGEWSDGYTF
TRBV5-4	TRBD2	TRBJ2-7	-	TGTGCCAGCAGCTTTTTCGGGGGGGCGGAGGCGGGAGGACGGTCGCAGTACTTC	CASSFFGGAEAGGRSQYF
TRBV7-9	TRBD1	TRBJ2-3	-	TGTGCCAGCAGCTCGACAGGGGATACGCAGTATTTT	CASSSTGDTQYF
TRBV7-8	-	TRBJ1-1	-	TGTGCCAGCAGCTTAGGCAGGGAAGGGACTGAAGCTTTCTTT	CASSLGREGTEAFF
TRBV5-6	-	TRBJ2-1	-	TGTGCCAGCAGCTTGGGAGAGCTGTTGGCGGTTGACAATGAGCAGTTCTTC	CASSLGELLAVDNEQFF
TRBV7-8	-	TRBJ2-2	-	TGTGCCAGCAGCTTGGGGTTTCAGGGCGGGGAGCTGTTTTTT	CASSLGFQGGELFF
TRBV10-2	-	TRBJ1-5	-	TGCGCCAGCAGCTCACAGGGAAAAAATCAGCCCCAGCATTTT	CASSSQGKNQPQHF
TRBV4-1	TRBD2	TRBJ2-3	once	TGCGCCAGCAGCCAGTTAATGCGGGAGGCCGTAGATACGCAGTATTTT	CASSQLMREAVDTQYF
TRBV2	TRBD1	TRBJ1-5	-	TGTGCCAGCAGACCCGACAGGGGTGATCAGCCCCAGCATTTT	CASRPDRGDQPQHF
TRBV7-9	TRBD2	TRBJ2-1	-	TGTTCCAGCAGCTCTCGACTAGCGGGTTCGGGGCATGAGCAGTTCTTC	CSSSSRLAGSGHEQFF
TRBV5-1	-	TRBJ1-1	few	TGCGCCAGCAGCTCACAGGGAGCGAACACTGAAGCTTTCTTT	CASSSQGANTEAFF
TRBV27	-	TRBJ2-7	-	TGTGCCAGCAGTTCCAACAGGTACGAGCAGTACTTC	CASSSNRYEQYF
TRBV5-4	-	TRBJ2-6	-	TGTGCCAGCAGCTTGCGGGAAAGGCCCTCTGGGGCCAACGTCCTGACTTTC	CASSLRERPSGANVLTF
TRBV6-1	-	TRBJ2-7	-	TGTGCCAGCAGTGAATTCGGAGTAGCTCCGCCCTACGAGCAGTACTTC	CASSEFGVAPPYEQYF
TRBV19	TRBD2	TRBJ2-7	-	TGTGCCAGTAGTATGCTAGCGGGAGGATACTACGAGCAGTACTTC	CASSMLAGGYYEQYF
TRBV9	-	TRBJ1-1	few	TGTGCCAGCAGCCAACAGGTTGGGAACACTGAAGCTTTCTTT	CASSQQVGNTEAFF
TRBV9	-	TRBJ1-6	-	TGTGCCAGCAGCGCTAGACAGTGGGCACCCCTCCACTTT	CASSARQWAPLHF
TRBV5-1	TRBD2	TRBJ2-1	once	TGCGCCAGCAGCTTGGCCTGGCGGGAGGGCTCCTACAATGAGCAGTTCTTC	CASSLAWREGSYNEQFF
TRBV27	TRBD2	TRBJ2-7	-	TGTGCCAGCAGTTTATCGGGACTAGCGGGACTAAGCTCCTACGAGCAGTACTTC	CASSLSGLAGLSSYEQYF
TRBV7-9	TRBD2	TRBJ2-2	few	TGTGCCAGCAGCCCGGGACTAGGGAACACCGGGGAGCTGTTTTTT	CASSPGLGNTGELFF
TRBV6-1	-	TRBJ1-5	-	TGTGCCAGCAGGGTGACAGAGAATCAGCCCCAGCATTTT	CASRVTENQPQHF
TRBV6-1	-	TRBJ2-5	-	TGTGCCAGCAGTGAAGTAACGGGAAGGGAGCAGTACTTC	CASSEVTGREQYF
TRBV5-1	TRBD1	TRBJ2-7	-	TGCGCCAGCAGCTTGGCCGGGACAGGGGGGGACGAGCAGTACTTC	CASSLAGTGGDEQYF
TRBV5-1	TRBD2	TRBJ2-1	-	TGCGCCAGCAGTTGGGGTGGGACTAGCGGGAGTACAGGTGAGCAGTTCTTC	CASSWGGTSGSTGEQFF
TRBV5-5	TRBD1	TRBJ2-3	-	TGTGCCAGCAGCTCCCCCTGGGGACAGAAAAACACAGATACGCAGTATTTT	CASSSPWGQKNTDTQYF